The 22 T cell receptor beta chains below come from one sample, sequenced in a study of T cells in Graves' hyperthyroidism and ophthalmopathy. From RNA transcripts, TCR beta CDR3 regions were amplified. Initially, a first-round RT-PCR of the TCR CDR3 employed the HTBI primer set. TCRdb re-analysed the multiplex PCR reads in MiXCR, keeping a single row per CDR3 protein. The sample consists of fewer than 400,000 distinct CDR3 sequences, 15% to 20% of them appearing once. Sequencing was performed on blood. All receptors derive from a man aged 25 to 45 with Graves' hyperthyroidism.

This clonotype was detected many times. The chain has TRBV20-1 and TRBJ1-5; TRBD1 aligns across 7 bases. V lost 6 bases to trimming and J lost 4 bases; unmatched junction nucleotides: 6. The CDR3 spans 13 residues. CDR1 and CDR2 from the germline V gene are DFQATT and SNEGSKA (reference sequence). The CDR3 region has the DNA TGCAGTGCAACTACAGGGGCGAATCAGCCCCAGCATTTT. Residues: CSATTGANQPQHF.

This clonotype was seen repeatedly, ten times or more. V usage is TRBV24-1 and J usage is TRBJ2-3; D could derive from TRBD1 or TRBD2 (5 bases each). The germline V gene has CDR1 KGHDR and CDR2 SFDVKD. This CDR3 region has 17 residues. Trimming removed 4 bases from V and 6 bases from J, with 22 bases in between. The CDR3 region is CATSESGTPQRPDTQYF. CDR3 in DNA: TGTGCCACCAGTGAATCTGGGACCCCCCAACGACCCGATACGCAGTATTTT.

This clonotype was detected ten times or more. The CDR3 protein is CASSFRGSGTDTQYF. The CDR3 nucleotides read TGTGCCAGCAGTTTTCGAGGGAGTGGCACAGATACGCAGTATTTT. J is TRBJ2-3 and V is TRBV12-3 or TRBV12-4; D perhaps matches TRBD2 (5 bases). The length of the CDR3 is 15 residues. Trimming shortened V by 3 bases and J by 1 base, and 11 bases separated the two germline ends.

This clonotype was picked up many times. The chain couples TRBV18 to TRBJ2-1, with 7 bases fitting TRBD1. This CDR3 spans 15 amino acids. The germline V gene has CDR1 KGHSH and CDR2 LQKENI. After removal of 4 bases from V and 8 bases from J, the junction contained 11 bases not matched to a gene. Written as DNA, the CDR3 is TGTGCCAGCTCACACCGGGACAGTAAGGGCGATGAGCAGTTCTTC. Protein sequence: CASSHRDSKGDEQFF.

With regard to this clonotype: Germline is not matched at one junction end, which may reflect a read error. The CDR3 coding sequence is TGTGCCAGCAGCCAAGTATATGGGGACTATGGCTACACCTTC. This codes for CASSQVYGDYGYTF. V is TRBV5-1 and J is TRBJ1-2; D not resolved. Germline V gene lookup returns CDR1 SGHRS and CDR2 YFSETQ. The CDR3 runs to 14 residues.

This clonotype was detected many times. The chain joins TRBV7-9 to TRBJ2-1; D remains unclear. Deletions cut 2 bases from V and 6 bases from J, with 11 bases between. The germline gives CDR1 SEHNR, CDR2 FQNEAQ (reference sequence). CDR3 length equals 14 residues. For the CDR3, the DNA is TGTGCCAGCAGCTTACCCCGGCTATCCAATGAGCAGTTCTTC. This gives the protein CASSLPRLSNEQFF.

The rearrangement uses TRBV12-3 or TRBV12-4 and TRBJ2-7; 11 bases map to TRBD2. V shed 3 bases and J 2 bases; nucleotides not matched to a gene: 3. CDR3 length equals 15 residues. The CDR3 here is CASSFVTSGTYEQYF. The CDR3 DNA reads TGTGCCAGCAGTTTCGTGACTAGCGGGACCTACGAGCAGTACTTC.

This clonotype was counted at least ten times. This rearrangement joins TRBV5-5 to TRBJ2-2; 8 bases agree with TRBD1. Germline V gene lookup returns CDR1 SGHKS and CDR2 YYEKEE (reference sequence). J lost 3 bases, V lost 4 bases, and 8 bases had no gene match. The length of the CDR3 is 16 residues. CDR3 protein: CASSRRTGFDTGELFF. Here the CDR3 DNA reads TGTGCCAGCAGCCGACGGACAGGGTTCGACACCGGGGAGCTGTTTTTT.

This clonotype occurred many times. The V and J genes are TRBV7-8 and TRBJ2-7, with 9 bases fitting TRBD2. The CDR3 is made up of 12 amino acids. Germline V lookup: CDR1 SGHVS, CDR2 FQNEAQ. V shed 7 bases, J shed 5 bases, and the junction held 3 bases outside the gene matches. The CDR3 region is CASMAGGNEQYF. The CDR3 DNA follows: TGTGCCAGCATGGCGGGAGGGAACGAGCAGTACTTC.

The V gene is TRBV7-9, the J gene TRBJ2-5; D not resolved. CDR3 length: 12 amino acids. The germline gives CDR1 SEHNR, CDR2 FQNEAQ (reference sequence). The germline V and J ends were trimmed by 10 bases and 4 bases, with 13 bases remaining between them. CDR3 in DNA: TGTGCCACCCGGAGCCTATCAGAGACCCAGTACTTC. Translation: CATRSLSETQYF.

The gene calls are TRBV5-1 and TRBJ1-3; no firm D call. V was pared by 2 bases and J by 0 bases, with 12 bases between. Germline lookup yields CDR1 SGHRS and CDR2 YFSETQ. The CDR3 covers 16 residues. The CDR3 DNA reads TGCGCCAGCAGCTTCTCCGGGCTCCTCTCTGGAAACACCATATATTTT. Translation gives CASSFSGLLSGNTIYF.

The sample holds many counts of this clonotype. The chain joins TRBV5-4 to TRBJ2-5, with TRBD1 identical over 7 bases. Germline-derived CDR1 and CDR2 are SGHNT and YYREEE (reference sequence). J was trimmed by 11 bases and V by 1 base; bases with no gene match: 8. This CDR3 is built from 13 residues. CDR3 sequence: CASSLTVGDSQYF. As DNA, the CDR3 is TGTGCCAGCAGCTTGACAGTGGGGGACAGTCAGTACTTC.

This clonotype was detected a few times. V is TRBV10-3 and J is TRBJ1-2; the D is unclear. V was shortened by 7 bases and J by 4 bases, with 13 bases between the two germline ends. This CDR3 region has 13 residues. CDR1 and CDR2 (germline): ENHRY, SYGVKD. The CDR3, as DNA: TGTGCCATCAACGGGGAAGTTGGCTATGGCTACACCTTC. This codes for CAINGEVGYGYTF.

The chain is built from TRBV6-1 and TRBJ2-3; 12 bases map to TRBD2. The CDR3 has 15 amino acids. Germline lookup yields CDR1 MNHNS and CDR2 SASEGT. Trimming cost V 5 bases and J 5 bases; bases outside gene matches: 5. In DNA, the CDR3 is TGTGCCAGCAGTTGGACTAGCGGGAAGGGAGATACGCAGTATTTT. It codes for CASSWTSGKGDTQYF.

V is TRBV19 and J is TRBJ2-7; 11 positions agree with TRBD1. The V segment lost 5 bases and the J segment 5 bases; nucleotides outside the gene matches: 14. The germline gives CDR1 LNHDA, CDR2 SQIVND (reference sequence). The CDR3 covers 17 residues. The CDR3 reads CASSDPASGTGGNEQYF. The CDR3 region has the DNA TGTGCCAGTAGTGACCCCGCCTCGGGGACAGGGGGAAACGAGCAGTACTTC. The full variable domain, its missing parts supplied by reference TRBV19 and TRBJ2-7, is DGGITQSPKYLFRKEGQNVTLSCEQNLNHDAMYWYRQDPGQGLRLIYYSQIVNDFQKGDIAEGYSVSREKKESFPLTVTSAQKNPTAFYLCASSDPASGTGGNEQYFGPGTRLTVT.

This clonotype came up many times. The chain couples TRBV7-2 to TRBJ2-3; D is tentatively TRBD1 or TRBD2 (5 bases each). Germline loops: CDR1 SGHTA, CDR2 FQGNSA. The CDR3 loop spans 13 amino acids. V shed 3 bases and J shed 5 bases, with 9 bases lying between them. As DNA, the CDR3 is TGTGCCAGCAGCTTTCGGGGCATAGATACGCAGTATTTT. Translation: CASSFRGIDTQYF.

This clonotype was seen a few times. V and J are TRBV24-1 and TRBJ2-6; D not certain. Per germline, CDR1 KGHDR and CDR2 SFDVKD. V lost 5 bases to trimming and J lost 0 bases, with 7 bases between them. CDR3 length: 15 amino acids. The CDR3 nucleotides are TGTGCCACCAGTGCTCATTCCTCTGGGGCCAACGTCCTGACTTTC. Translated: CATSAHSSGANVLTF.

This chain uses TRBV12-3 or TRBV12-4 with TRBJ2-3, with a tentative D call TRBD2 (6 bases). CDR3 length equals 15 residues. Trimming removed 6 bases from V and 6 bases from J, with 19 bases in between. The DNA of the CDR3 is TGTGCCAGCAGCTCAGACGGACTCGCGGGGGATACGCAGTATTTT. This translates into CASSSDGLAGDTQYF.

In its sample, this clonotype was seen a few times. This chain links TRBV7-2 with TRBJ2-1, with D hard to call. This CDR3 contains 15 residues. CDR1 and CDR2 (germline): SGHTA, FQGNSA. The ends were cut back, 1 base at V and 0 bases at J, with 7 bases in the middle. The CDR3 spells CASSLVLSSYNEQFF. The CDR3 DNA reads as TGTGCCAGCAGCTTAGTATTGAGCTCCTACAATGAGCAGTTCTTC.

The sample holds a few counts of this clonotype. The chain recombines TRBV10-1 with TRBJ2-1; D gene uncertain. The germline V and J ends were trimmed by 3 bases and 14 bases, with 17 bases remaining between them. This CDR3 comprises 13 residues. CDR1 WNHNN and CDR2 SYGVQD come from the germline V gene (reference sequence). CDR3 residues: CASSDPGESLKFF. The CDR3 DNA reads TGCGCCAGCAGTGACCCCGGCGAAAGTCTTAAGTTCTTC.

The genes are TRBV20-1 and TRBJ2-7; no reliable D call. The germline V gene encodes CDR1 DFQATT and CDR2 SNEGSKA (reference sequence). This CDR3 is built from 11 residues. V lost 3 bases and J lost 3, with 6 bases in between. Here the CDR3 DNA reads TGCAGTGCTAGTGTGGACTACGAGCAGTACTTC. Translating it yields CSASVDYEQYF.

The J gene is TRBJ2-7, the V gene TRBV10-3; D is undetermined. V was pared by 3 bases and J by 6 bases, with 15 bases between. This CDR3 comprises 14 residues. Germline V gene lookup returns CDR1 ENHRY and CDR2 SYGVKD. In DNA form, the CDR3 reads TGTGCCATCAGTGATGGTAGCCGGTCGAGCGAGCAGTACTTC. It is translated as CAISDGSRSSEQYF.